The rows below give T cell receptor beta chains drawn from one sample of a study of CXCR3-negative and CXCR3-positive naive CD8 T cells. After re-calling the 5' RACE reads, TCRdb lists one entry per CDR3 protein, DNA absent. Its clone listing holds roughly 4,200 distinct CDR3 sequences. Sequencing was carried out using naive CXCR3- CD8+ T cells from blood. The receptors here all came from a human donor in good health. Some clones in this sample may be carry-over from other donors' samples. The CDR3 runs from the conserved cysteine through the conserved F or W. Where a row states a size, it is once, few, many or the class of an expanded clone; other rows omit it.

>NA|TRBV2|TRBJ2-2
CASSARLAGENTGELFF
>medium-sized|TRBV4-3|TRBJ2-7
CASSQDWDTAYEQYF
>medium-sized|TRBV29-1|TRBJ1-1
CSVYLELKDLFF
>NA|TRBV29-1|TRBJ2-3
CIVSTDTDTQYF
>medium-sized|TRBV5-1|TRBJ2-1
CASSANSGGAVNEQFF
>NA|TRBV7-9|TRBJ2-5
CASSLEGTQETQYF
>medium-sized|TRBV12-3/TRBV12-4|TRBJ2-5
CASSWASQETQYF
>NA|TRBV4-3|TRBJ1-1
CASSQGAGSTEAFF
>medium-sized|TRBV12-3/TRBV12-4|TRBJ1-1
CASSPPDSPEAFF
>NA|TRBV5-6|TRBJ1-5
CASSFGGLNQPQHF
>medium-sized|TRBV5-6|TRBJ2-1
CASTGLAGADEQFF
>medium-sized|TRBV7-8|TRBJ2-3
CASSLGDGVAGAGTDTQYF
>medium-sized|TRBV15|TRBJ2-1
CATSRDRASGILEQFF
>NA|TRBV20-1|TRBJ1-1
CRGKTVNTEAFF
>medium-sized|TRBV29-1|TRBJ1-1
CSVRLGALNTEAFF
>medium-sized|TRBV6-5|TRBJ2-5
CASSYSNWGETQYF
>NA|TRBV13|TRBJ2-2
CASSTPGGTGELFF
>NA|TRBV20-1|TRBJ1-1
CSARGDRVDTEAFF
>NA|TRBV2|TRBJ1-5
CASSGAYSNQPQHF
>medium-sized|TRBV14|TRBJ2-5
CASSLRTAQETQYF
>NA|TRBV29-1|TRBJ2-5
CSGLANQETQYF
>NA|TRBV7-6|TRBJ2-2
CASSLLTGDTGELFF
>NA|TRBV7-2|TRBJ1-1
CASSYPTGVYNTEAFF
>NA|TRBV20-1|TRBJ1-1
CSAELFGTEAFF
>NA|TRBV4-1|TRBJ1-1
CASSQDSEGNFEAFF
>NA|TRBV29-1|TRBJ1-1
CSGRGYSMNTEAFF
>NA|TRBV29-1|TRBJ1-2
CSVPDLRPPYGYTF
>NA|TRBV2|TRBJ1-1
CASSGLKTSEAFF
>medium-sized|TRBV5-5|TRBJ2-5
CASSSPLRDSQETQYF
>NA|TRBV29-1|TRBJ2-7
CSVNWGGYEQYF
>medium-sized|TRBV6-5|TRBJ2-7
CASSYASGGANHRYF
>medium-sized|TRBV29-1|TRBJ1-2
CSVTGHYGYTF
>medium-sized|TRBV9|TRBJ1-5
CASSERGESNQPQHF
>medium-sized|TRBV7-9|TRBJ1-1
CASSPTRRGRMNTEAFF
>NA|TRBV4-3|TRBJ1-3
CASSQDRGTAGNTIYF